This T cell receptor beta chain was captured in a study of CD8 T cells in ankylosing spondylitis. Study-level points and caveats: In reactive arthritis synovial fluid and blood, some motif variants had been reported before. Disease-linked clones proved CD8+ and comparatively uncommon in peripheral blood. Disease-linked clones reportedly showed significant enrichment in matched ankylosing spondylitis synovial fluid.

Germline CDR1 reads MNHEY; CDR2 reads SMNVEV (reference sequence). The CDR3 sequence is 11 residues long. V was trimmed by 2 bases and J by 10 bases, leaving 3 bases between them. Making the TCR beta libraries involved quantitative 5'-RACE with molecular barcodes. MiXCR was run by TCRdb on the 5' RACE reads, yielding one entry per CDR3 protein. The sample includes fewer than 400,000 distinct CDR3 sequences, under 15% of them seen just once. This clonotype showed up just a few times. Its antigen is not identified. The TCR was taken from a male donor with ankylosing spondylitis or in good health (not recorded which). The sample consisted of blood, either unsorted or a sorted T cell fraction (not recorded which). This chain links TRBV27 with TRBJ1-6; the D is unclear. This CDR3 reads CASSLRSPLHF. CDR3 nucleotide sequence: TGTGCCAGCAGTTTAAGGTCACCCCTCCACTTT.